A single sample gave rise to the 32 T cell receptor beta chains below, sequenced in a study of blood T cell repertoires in COVID-19. Data came from immunoSEQ multiplex PCR; TCRdb stores just in-frame clones and leaves some out. This sample has hundreds of thousands of clones, with roughly nine tenths found just once. The sample comprised PBMCs or T cells enriched from blood (not recorded which). The receptors were gathered from a man between 25 and 39 years old who had recovered from COVID-19.

This clone was picked up one time. V usage is TRBV5-8 and J usage is TRBJ1-5; 9 bases line up with TRBD1. Germline-derived CDR1 and CDR2 are SGHTS and YDEGEE. With 5 bases clipped from V and 4 bases from J, the junction kept 4 bases outside the gene matches. The CDR3 is 14 residues long. The CDR3: CASRSGQGNQPQHF. CDR3 DNA sequence: TGTGCCAGCAGGTCAGGACAGGGGAATCAGCCCCAGCATTTT.

The chain recombines TRBV28 with TRBJ2-4; no firm D call. The V gene lost 2 bases and the J gene lost 2 bases, with 7 bases spanning the gap. The CDR3 runs to 14 residues. Germline V gene sequence: CDR1 MDHEN, CDR2 SYDVKM. The CDR3 DNA is TGTGCCAGCAGTTTAAGTGGGCCCAAAAACATTCAGTACTTC. Translated, it gives CASSLSGPKNIQYF. Full variable domain (outside the CDR3, taken from reference TRBV28 and TRBJ2-4): DVKVTQSSRYLVKRTGEKVFLECVQDMDHENMFWYRQDPGLGLRLIYFSYDVKMKEKGDIPEGYSVSREKKERFSLILESASTNQTSMYLCASSLSGPKNIQYFGAGTRLSVL.

The chain combines TRBV5-8 with TRBJ1-1; D is undetermined. Germline V gene lookup returns CDR1 SGHTS and CDR2 YDEGEE. V was trimmed by 7 bases and J by 3 bases, leaving 7 bases between them. The CDR3 is made up of 11 amino acids. The CDR3 DNA sequence: TGTGCCAGCGGCCCCCACACTGAAGCTTTCTTT. The encoded protein is CASGPHTEAFF.

This chain links TRBV28 with TRBJ1-2; tentatively, D is TRBD1 (5 bases). Trimming stripped 9 bases from V and 4 bases from J, with 18 bases between. Germline V lookup: CDR1 MDHEN, CDR2 SYDVKM. The CDR3 contains 14 residues. CDR3 residues: CASLLGRDSYGYTF. CDR3 coding DNA: TGTGCCAGTCTCCTAGGGCGGGACTCCTATGGCTACACCTTC.

The chain links TRBV7-6 to TRBJ1-4, with 9 bases that match TRBD1. Germline V lookup: CDR1 SGHVS, CDR2 FNYEAQ. The ends lost 5 bases at V and 8 bases at J; junction bases unmatched: 9. This CDR3 has 15 residues. Here the CDR3 DNA reads TGTGCCAGCAGCCGTTGGACAGGGGCTGGGGAAAAACTGTTTTTT. It codes for CASSRWTGAGEKLFF.

The chain links TRBV29-1 to TRBJ1-4; D is unresolved. The germline gives CDR1 SQVTM, CDR2 ANQGSEA. V lost 6 bases and J 4 bases, leaving 12 bases between the germline ends. The CDR3 has 13 amino acids. The CDR3 protein is CSVGGQLNEKLFF. In nucleotides, the CDR3 is TGCAGCGTCGGAGGCCAACTTAATGAAAAACTGTTTTTT. Drawing the rest from reference TRBV29-1 and TRBJ1-4, the complete variable domain is SAVISQKPSRDICQRGTSLTIQCQVDSQVTMMFWYRQQPGQSLTLIATANQGSEATYESGFVIDKFPISRPNLTFSTLTVSNMSPEDSSIYLCSVGGQLNEKLFFGSGTQLSVL.

The rearrangement links TRBV19 to TRBJ2-5; a weak D match, TRBD2 (6 bases). Germline values: CDR1 LNHDA, CDR2 SQIVND (reference sequence). Trimming removed 1 base at V and 2 bases at J, with 14 bases between. The CDR3 extends over 16 amino acids. The CDR3 coding sequence is TGTGCCAGTAGTATAGGGGAGACTAGTGGGCAAGAGACCCAGTACTTC. The encoded protein is CASSIGETSGQETQYF.

This clone has just a few counts. V and J are TRBV7-2 and TRBJ2-7; 9 nucleotides agree with TRBD1. V was pared by 4 bases and J by 0 bases, with 4 bases of the junction left unmatched. Germline V gene sequence: CDR1 SGHTA, CDR2 FQGNSA. The CDR3 has 15 residues. The CDR3 nucleotides are TGTGCCAGCAGCTCGGGACAGGGCAGCTCCTACGAGCAGTACTTC. Translation: CASSSGQGSSYEQYF.

J is TRBJ1-5 and V is TRBV28; TRBD1 matches at 8 bases. CDR3 length: 13 amino acids. V was clipped by 6 bases and J by 6 bases; unmatched bases: 4. The germline V gene has CDR1 MDHEN and CDR2 SYDVKM. CDR3 region: CASSRDRIQPQHF. CDR3 DNA: TGTGCCAGCAGCCGGGACAGGATTCAGCCCCAGCATTTT.

The chain is built from TRBV29-1 and TRBJ2-7; no clear D gene. The CDR3 has 13 residues. V dropped 6 bases and J dropped 0 bases, with 12 bases sitting between them. Germline V gene data show CDR1 as SQVTM and CDR2 as ANQGSEA. Written as DNA, the CDR3 is TGCAGCGTCACCAAGAGGAGCTCCTACGAGCAGTACTTC. Protein product: CSVTKRSSYEQYF.

This chain uses TRBV28 with TRBJ1-4; D unclear. This CDR3 is built from 14 residues. Germline V gene data show CDR1 as MDHEN and CDR2 as SYDVKM. Trimming left V 3 bases short and J 7 bases short, with 12 bases between. The DNA of the CDR3 is TGTGCCAGCAGTTTCGGTGGCGAGGGTGAAAAACTGTTTTTT. Protein sequence: CASSFGGEGEKLFF.

V gene TRBV3-1 (or the pseudogene TRBV3-2) combines with J gene TRBJ2-1, with TRBD2 as a possible D gene (5 bases). This CDR3 has 13 residues. The germline V gene has CDR1 LGHDT and CDR2 YNNKEL (reference sequence). V lost 2 bases and J lost 7, with 9 bases in between. The CDR3 is CASSQSTGNEQFF. CDR3 DNA sequence: TGTGCCAGCAGCCAAAGCACGGGAAATGAGCAGTTCTTC.

The chain couples TRBV5-1 to TRBJ1-1, with D possibly TRBD1 on 6 matching bases. The germline V gene encodes CDR1 SGHRS and CDR2 YFSETQ. Trimming left V 4 bases short and J 3 bases short, with 10 bases between. The CDR3 is 13 residues long. DNA for the CDR3: TGCGCCAGCAGCCGTAACAGGGACACTGAAGCTTTCTTT. Translating it yields CASSRNRDTEAFF.

This clone appeared a single time. This sequence joins TRBV2 and TRBJ1-2; no definite D call. Trimming shortened V by 8 bases and J by 7 bases, and 17 bases separated the two germline ends. Germline CDR1 and CDR2: SNHLY and FYNNEI. The CDR3 is 13 residues long. CDR3 amino acids: CASGKGGVGGYTF. The CDR3 DNA follows: TGTGCCAGCGGAAAGGGCGGGGTAGGTGGCTACACCTTC.

Concerning this clone itself: Additional DNA sequences in this sample encode the identical CDR3. The chain has TRBV3-1 (or the pseudogene TRBV3-2) and TRBJ2-1; a weak D match, TRBD2 (5 bases). From germline, CDR1 is LGHDT and CDR2 YNNKEL (reference sequence). Trimming removed 11 bases from V and 3 bases from J, with 8 bases in between. The CDR3 loop spans 11 amino acids. CDR3 in amino acids: CASGVYNEQFF. The CDR3 DNA reads TGTGCCTCCGGGGTCTACAATGAGCAGTTCTTC.

A single count supports this clone. The chain is built from TRBV10-3 and TRBJ2-7; the D is unclear. Trimming stripped 4 bases from V and 8 bases from J, with 18 bases between. In germline, CDR1 is ENHRY, CDR2 SYGVKD. The CDR3 spans 14 residues. CDR3 sequence (DNA): TGTGCCATCAGTGCTGCCTCTAGAGATTCCCAGCAGTACTTC. It specifies CAISAASRDSQQYF.

The gene calls are TRBV7-2 and TRBJ1-1; D might be TRBD1 (5 bases). CDR3 length equals 14 residues. The germline CDR1 and CDR2 sequences are SGHTA and FQGNSA. The germline V and J ends were trimmed by 2 bases and 4 bases, with 11 bases remaining between them. In DNA form, the CDR3 reads TGTGCCAGCAGCTTAAAAGGGGTCAGCACTGAAGCTTTCTTT. It is translated as CASSLKGVSTEAFF. Combining the CDR3 with reference TRBV7-2 and TRBJ1-1 gives the whole variable domain GAGVSQSPSNKVTEKGKDVELRCDPISGHTALYWYRQSLGQGLEFLIYFQGNSAPDKSGLPSDRFSAERTGGSVSTLTIQRTQQEDSAVYLCASSLKGVSTEAFFGQGTRLTVV.

CDR3 amino acids: CASSYHSLAGAGEQFF. CDR3 coding DNA: TGTGCCAGCAGTTATCACTCCCTAGCGGGAGCCGGTGAGCAGTTCTTC. V and J are TRBV6-5 and TRBJ2-1; 10 positions match TRBD2. Trimming cost V 3 bases and J 9 bases; bases outside gene matches: 11. This CDR3 is 16 amino acids long. CDR1 is MNHEY, CDR2 SVGAGI, per germline.

J is TRBJ1-5 and V is TRBV10-3; tentative D call: TRBD1 (5 bases). The ends were cut back, 11 bases at V and 7 bases at J, with 15 bases in the middle. The length of the CDR3 is 12 residues. Germline V gene data show CDR1 as ENHRY and CDR2 as SYGVKD. The DNA of the CDR3 is TGTGCCGCCGGGGGTTCTGAACAGCCCCAGCATTTT. This gives the protein CAAGGSEQPQHF.

The rearrangement joins TRBV7-2 to TRBJ2-5, with unresolved D. The V and J ends lost 5 bases and 9 bases respectively, with 10 bases between them. CDR3 length: 11 residues. CDR1 is SGHTA and CDR2 is FQGNSA in the germline V gene. The CDR3 spells CASSVSRAQYF. The CDR3 bases are TGTGCCAGCAGCGTATCTAGAGCCCAGTACTTC.

The chain links TRBV27 to TRBJ2-7; TRBD2 might be the D (5 bases). CDR1 MNHEY and CDR2 SMNVEV come from the germline V gene (reference sequence). The V and J ends lost 0 bases and 1 base respectively, with 10 bases between them. CDR3 size: 15 residues. DNA for the CDR3: TGTGCCAGCAGTTTATCCGGAGAGCGGTCCTACGAGCAGTACTTC. This gives the protein CASSLSGERSYEQYF.

This chain links TRBV6-5 with TRBJ1-1; D may be TRBD1 (5 bases). CDR3 size: 11 residues. Trimming removed 6 bases from V and 6 bases from J, with 8 bases in between. Germline V lookup: CDR1 MNHEY, CDR2 SVGAGI. CDR3 loop: CASRTVSEAFF. DNA of the CDR3: TGTGCCAGCAGGACAGTATCTGAAGCTTTCTTT.

The chain carries TRBV7-3 and TRBJ2-1; the D is unclear. Looked up from germline, CDR1 is SGHTA and CDR2 is FQGTGA. V was trimmed by 2 bases and J by 7 bases, leaving 9 bases between them. The CDR3 loop spans 13 amino acids. CDR3 sequence reads: CASSLGLANEQFF. Here the CDR3 DNA reads TGTGCCAGCAGCTTAGGGTTAGCTAATGAGCAGTTCTTC.

V gene TRBV28 combines with J gene TRBJ2-7; D gene uncertain. The CDR3 has 12 amino acids. The germline V and J ends were trimmed by 4 bases and 3 bases, with 7 bases remaining between them. Per germline, CDR1 MDHEN and CDR2 SYDVKM. For the CDR3, the DNA is TGTGCCAGCAGTTACTCTTTCTACGAGCAGTACTTC. Amino acids: CASSYSFYEQYF.

This chain connects TRBV9 to TRBJ2-1; 10 positions agree with TRBD2. The CDR3 runs 14 residues. CDR1 and CDR2 (germline): SGDLS, YYNGEE. V gave up 2 bases and J gave up 7 bases; unmatched junction bases: 3. The CDR3 region is CASSVLAGVNEQFF. In nucleotides, the CDR3 is TGTGCCAGCAGCGTCCTAGCGGGAGTAAATGAGCAGTTCTTC.

The chain carries TRBV27 and TRBJ2-1, with D unresolved. Between the trimmed V and J ends, which lost 6 bases and 0 bases, there was a span of 9 bases. This CDR3 contains 14 residues. The germline V gene has CDR1 MNHEY and CDR2 SMNVEV (reference sequence). The CDR3 loop reads CASRVRSSYNEQFF. The CDR3 region has the DNA TGTGCCAGCAGGGTTAGAAGCTCCTACAATGAGCAGTTCTTC.

V usage is TRBV27 and J usage is TRBJ1-5, with D hard to call. This CDR3 is 13 amino acids long. Trimming left V 5 bases short and J 2 bases short, with 7 bases between. Germline loops: CDR1 MNHEY, CDR2 SMNVEV (reference sequence). CDR3 sequence reads: CASSAVGNQPQHF. The DNA of the CDR3 is TGTGCCAGCAGTGCGGTCGGCAATCAGCCCCAGCATTTT.

V is TRBV5-1 and J is TRBJ2-2; 9 bases agree with TRBD2. The CDR3 totals 15 residues. The J segment lost 5 bases and the V segment lost 1 base, leaving 3 bases of the junction unmatched. The germline CDR1 and CDR2 sequences are SGHRS and YFSETQ. For the CDR3, the DNA is TGCGCCAGCAGCTTGTCTACTAGCGGGACCGGGGAGCTGTTTTTT. It specifies CASSLSTSGTGELFF.

J is TRBJ1-6 and V is TRBV6-2 or TRBV6-3, with D unresolved. The germline V gene has CDR1 MNHEY and CDR2 SVGEGT. Trimming pared 2 bases from V and 7 bases from J, leaving 9 bases between. CDR3 length equals 14 residues. CDR3 loop: CASSYGQKNSPLHF. The DNA of the CDR3 is TGTGCCAGCAGTTACGGGCAGAAGAATTCACCCCTCCACTTT.

The J gene is TRBJ2-2, the V gene TRBV7-9, with TRBD1 as a possible D gene (6 bases). Germline assignment: CDR1 SEHNR and CDR2 FQNEAQ (reference sequence). This CDR3 comprises 15 residues. V was cut by 7 bases and J by 2 bases, with 14 bases left in between. The CDR3 here is CASISRDNNTGELFF. The CDR3 nucleotides are TGTGCCAGCATCTCCCGGGACAACAACACCGGGGAGCTGTTTTTT.

Ten or more counts support this clone. The chain recombines TRBV21-1 with TRBJ2-1; the listed D gene, TRBD2, was not tested against the DNA. TRBV21-1 is a pseudogene segment. The CDR3 loop spans 18 amino acids. This CDR3 is CASVKDRRTSGDYNEQFF. In DNA form, the CDR3 reads TGTGCCAGCGTTAAGGACCGACGGACTAGCGGAGACTACAATGAGCAGTTCTTC.

This clone is a singleton in its sample. The chain links TRBV29-1 to TRBJ2-7; 11 bases are a match to TRBD1. CDR3 size: 14 residues. Unmatched junction bases numbered 5, after V lost 6 bases and J lost 1 base. Germline CDR1 is SQVTM and CDR2 is ANQGSEA. CDR3 in DNA: TGCAGCGTCAGTGGGACAGGGGGATCCTACGAGCAGTACTTC. Protein: CSVSGTGGSYEQYF.